This is a list of T cell receptor beta chains from one sample in a study of blood T cells in healthy people across ages. One entry per CDR3 protein, called by TCRdb with MiXCR from the 5' RACE reads. The data hold approximately 800,000 distinct CDR3 sequences, with roughly 60% observed a single time. Sequenced: blood. Receptors were obtained from a man aged 30 to 45 in good health. The CDR3 runs from the conserved cysteine through the conserved F or W. The order of the fields is V gene, D gene, clone size, J gene, CDR3 DNA, CDR3 protein. A D gene is named only where the DNA matches it firmly. Not every row has a clone size; where given, it reads once, few, many or a size class.

V gene: TRBV12-3/TRBV12-4; D gene: -; clone size: -; J gene: TRBJ2-7; CDR3 DNA: TGTGCCAGCAGTTACAGGGGGGGCGAGCAGTACTTC; CDR3 protein: CASSYRGGEQYF
V gene: TRBV29-1; D gene: -; clone size: few; J gene: TRBJ2-5; CDR3 DNA: TGCAGCGCCCGGGCCCCTTCTCAAGAGACCCAGTACTTC; CDR3 protein: CSARAPSQETQYF
V gene: TRBV4-3; D gene: -; clone size: -; J gene: TRBJ1-1; CDR3 DNA: TGCGCCAGCAGCCAAGGCAACCAACAGGGTAGCGCTTTCTTT; CDR3 protein: CASSQGNQQGSAFF
V gene: TRBV6-6; D gene: TRBD2; clone size: -; J gene: TRBJ2-7; CDR3 DNA: TGTGCCAGCAGATCCGGGACTAGAGGCTACGAGCAGTACTTC; CDR3 protein: CASRSGTRGYEQYF
V gene: TRBV11-2; D gene: TRBD2; clone size: -; J gene: TRBJ2-6; CDR3 DNA: TGTGCCAGCAGCTTAGGCCATAGCGGGGTCGGGGCCAACGTCCTGACTTTC; CDR3 protein: CASSLGHSGVGANVLTF
V gene: TRBV7-2; D gene: -; clone size: -; J gene: TRBJ2-3; CDR3 DNA: TGTGCCAGCAGCCCCTCTTACATCGGCGCAGATACGCAGTATTTT; CDR3 protein: CASSPSYIGADTQYF
V gene: TRBV12-3/TRBV12-4; D gene: -; clone size: -; J gene: TRBJ2-1; CDR3 DNA: TGTGCCAGCAGTAATCAGGGAACCGCGCTAAATAATGAGCAGTTCTTC; CDR3 protein: CASSNQGTALNNEQFF
V gene: TRBV12-1; D gene: -; clone size: -; J gene: TRBJ2-3; CDR3 DNA: TGTGCCAGCAGCTTTATGGGGAAACGGAATACGCAGTATTTT; CDR3 protein: CASSFMGKRNTQYF
V gene: TRBV5-1; D gene: -; clone size: -; J gene: TRBJ1-1; CDR3 DNA: TGCGCCAGCAGCTTGGCAGGGGCCGCCGCAGCTTTCTTT; CDR3 protein: CASSLAGAAAAFF
V gene: TRBV20-1; D gene: -; clone size: -; J gene: TRBJ1-1; CDR3 DNA: TGCAGTGCCCTACTGGGACGGACGGGGACTGAAGCTTTCTTT; CDR3 protein: CSALLGRTGTEAFF
V gene: TRBV29-1; D gene: -; clone size: -; J gene: TRBJ2-1; CDR3 DNA: TGCAGCGTCAAGGGTCTCGACAATGAGCAGTTCTTC; CDR3 protein: CSVKGLDNEQFF
V gene: TRBV20-1; D gene: TRBD1; clone size: -; J gene: TRBJ2-7; CDR3 DNA: TGCAGTGCTACAGGGGACAGCTGGGGATCTTACGAGCAGTACTTC; CDR3 protein: CSATGDSWGSYEQYF
V gene: TRBV7-9; D gene: TRBD2; clone size: -; J gene: TRBJ2-7; CDR3 DNA: TGTGCCAGCAGCTCAGTGGTAACACTAGCGGGAGGTGCCTACGAGCAGTACTTC; CDR3 protein: CASSSVVTLAGGAYEQYF
V gene: TRBV5-1; D gene: TRBD1; clone size: -; J gene: TRBJ2-3; CDR3 DNA: TGCGCCAGCAGCCCTAGGGACAGAGCAGATACGCAGTATTTT; CDR3 protein: CASSPRDRADTQYF
V gene: TRBV6-1; D gene: TRBD1; clone size: -; J gene: TRBJ1-2; CDR3 DNA: TGTGCCAGCAGTGAAGCGCTTCGGGGACAGGTCTATGGCTACACCTTC; CDR3 protein: CASSEALRGQVYGYTF
V gene: TRBV2; D gene: -; clone size: -; J gene: TRBJ1-2; CDR3 DNA: TGTGCCAGCAGTCCGGGAGAGTCCCGCTACACCTTC; CDR3 protein: CASSPGESRYTF
V gene: TRBV20-1; D gene: TRBD2; clone size: -; J gene: TRBJ2-1; CDR3 DNA: TGCAGTGCTGGTGGACTAGCCTCCCCCAATGAGCAGTTCTTC; CDR3 protein: CSAGGLASPNEQFF
V gene: TRBV27; D gene: TRBD2; clone size: few; J gene: TRBJ2-1; CDR3 DNA: TGTGCCAGCGGTAGCGGGAGGGTCGATGAGCAGTTCTTC; CDR3 protein: CASGSGRVDEQFF
V gene: TRBV6-4; D gene: -; clone size: -; J gene: TRBJ2-1; CDR3 DNA: TGTGCCAGCAGTGACGGGAGCCCCTACAATGAGCAGTTCTTC; CDR3 protein: CASSDGSPYNEQFF
V gene: TRBV7-2; D gene: -; clone size: -; J gene: TRBJ2-1; CDR3 DNA: TGTGCCAGCAGCTTGCCCCCCTGGAATGAGCAGTTCTTC; CDR3 protein: CASSLPPWNEQFF
V gene: TRBV7-9; D gene: TRBD1; clone size: -; J gene: TRBJ1-2; CDR3 DNA: TGTGCCAGCCGACAGGGGCGAGGCTACACCTTC; CDR3 protein: CASRQGRGYTF
V gene: TRBV20-1; D gene: -; clone size: -; J gene: TRBJ1-1; CDR3 DNA: TGCAGTGCTAGTAACCCCGCGGGGTTGGACACTGAAGCTTTCTTT; CDR3 protein: CSASNPAGLDTEAFF
V gene: TRBV20-1; D gene: -; clone size: -; J gene: TRBJ1-2; CDR3 DNA: TGCAGTGCGAGCGGGCCCAGTATTAACTATGGCTACACCTTC; CDR3 protein: CSASGPSINYGYTF
V gene: TRBV5-1; D gene: -; clone size: many; J gene: TRBJ1-5; CDR3 DNA: TGCGCCAGCAGCTTAGGGGACTACAATCAGCCCCAGCATTTT; CDR3 protein: CASSLGDYNQPQHF
V gene: TRBV9; D gene: TRBD2; clone size: -; J gene: TRBJ2-5; CDR3 DNA: TGTGCCAGCAGCGCCGGGGGGGCTATACAAGAGACCCAGTACTTC; CDR3 protein: CASSAGGAIQETQYF
V gene: TRBV5-6; D gene: -; clone size: -; J gene: TRBJ2-3; CDR3 DNA: TGTGCCAGCAGGGAGACAGGGAGGGGAGGAGATACGCAGTATTTT; CDR3 protein: CASRETGRGGDTQYF
V gene: TRBV27; D gene: -; clone size: -; J gene: TRBJ1-6; CDR3 DNA: TGTGCCAGCAGTTTCTCAGGGGTTAATTCACCCCTCCACTTT; CDR3 protein: CASSFSGVNSPLHF
V gene: TRBV20-1; D gene: TRBD2; clone size: few; J gene: TRBJ2-7; CDR3 DNA: TGCAGTGCTAGAGATCGAACGGGGGGACCCTACGAGCAGTACTTC; CDR3 protein: CSARDRTGGPYEQYF
V gene: TRBV4-2; D gene: -; clone size: -; J gene: TRBJ1-4; CDR3 DNA: TGTGCCAGCAGCCAAGAAGGGGGTACTAATGAAAAACTGTTTTTT; CDR3 protein: CASSQEGGTNEKLFF
V gene: TRBV3-1; D gene: -; clone size: -; J gene: TRBJ2-7; CDR3 DNA: TGTGCCAGCAGCAGACAGAAAGACTACGAGCAGTACTTC; CDR3 protein: CASSRQKDYEQYF
V gene: TRBV7-8; D gene: TRBD1; clone size: -; J gene: TRBJ2-7; CDR3 DNA: TGTGCCAGCAGCTTTCAGGGGGCAACGGGCTACGAGCAGTACTTC; CDR3 protein: CASSFQGATGYEQYF
V gene: TRBV7-8; D gene: TRBD1; clone size: -; J gene: TRBJ2-5; CDR3 DNA: TGTGCCAGCCCACCCCCGGGACAGACCGTCATGGGGACCCAGTACTTC; CDR3 protein: CASPPPGQTVMGTQYF